This T cell receptor beta chain was sequenced in a study of CD8 T cells in Susac syndrome. Both CD4+ and CD8+ T cells were negatively isolated, and TEMRA cells underwent FACS enrichment. The CDR3 runs to 12 residues. The V and J ends lost 3 bases and 6 bases respectively, with 9 bases between them. An amount of RNA that ranged from roughly 0.45 to 1 ug was reverse transcribed with random hexamers. A single record per CDR3 protein comes from TCRdb applying MiXCR to the immunoSEQ multiplex PCR reads. The table includes around 300,000 distinct CDR3 sequences, 75% to 85% detected once. The chain is built from TRBV12-3 or TRBV12-4 and TRBJ2-7; D call uncertain. This sequence originates from a human donor with multiple sclerosis. The sample taken for sequencing was CD8+ T cells from PBMCs. In DNA, the CDR3 is TGTGCCAGCAGTTTTAGGGCTCCCGAGCAGTACTTC. This translates into CASSFRAPEQYF.